This TCR beta chain comes out of a study of T cell responses to AZD1222 COVID-19 vaccine. Measured with immunoSEQ multiplex PCR; TCRdb has only the in-frame clones, and not every one. The data hold 140,000 to 150,000 clones, with 88% observed a single time. As concerns this clone: Antigen: not known.

Study-wide findings and caveats: CD4 TCRs linked to vaccination spanned spike, dominating at 160-218 and 743-854. Variant regions that are unmutated are reportedly the target of nearly half of spike-specific TCRs.

The origin of this receptor is an adult who received the MenACWY meningococcal vaccine as a control. The sample was peripheral blood, taken 28 days after the second dose of the MenACWY control vaccine.

CDR3 sequence: CASSLRQNTEAFF. CDR3 bases: TGTGCCAGCAGCTTACGCCAGAACACTGAAGCTTTCTTT. The chain carries TRBV7-2 and TRBJ1-1; no firm D call. The CDR3 has 13 residues. With 2 bases removed from V and 1 base from J, the gap between germline ends came to 5 bases. Germline-derived CDR1 and CDR2 are SGHTA and FQGNSA. Full variable domain (rest looked up from reference TRBV7-2 and TRBJ1-1): GAGVSQSPSNKVTEKGKDVELRCDPISGHTALYWYRQSLGQGLEFLIYFQGNSAPDKSGLPSDRFSAERTGGSVSTLTIQRTQQEDSAVYLCASSLRQNTEAFFGQGTRLTVV.